The rows below give T cell receptor beta chains drawn from one sample of a study of CD8 T cells in ankylosing spondylitis. Each CDR3 protein is one row after TCRdb ran MiXCR on the 5' RACE reads. This sample has 26,000 or so distinct CDR3 sequences, with 7.9% found just once. The specimen sequenced was blood. These receptor sequences come from a male donor with ankylosing spondylitis or in good health (not recorded which). CDR3s include the opening cysteine and the closing phenylalanine or tryptophan. The D gene is left open where the match is weak. Rows may omit the clone size; those that give it use once, few, many or a size class.

many	TRBJ2-3	TRBV13	-	CASSLAGDTDTQYF	TGTGCCAGCAGCTTAGCGGGAGACACAGATACGCAGTATTTT
many	TRBJ2-2	TRBV12-3/TRBV12-4	-	CASSFWGFRGTGELFF	TGTGCCAGCAGTTTTTGGGGATTTAGGGGCACCGGGGAGCTGTTTTTT
many	TRBJ2-3	TRBV12-3/TRBV12-4	-	CASSSRDFGDTQYF	TGTGCCAGCAGTTCCAGGGACTTCGGCGATACGCAGTATTTT
-	TRBJ2-7	TRBV28	-	CASSLGKYEQYF	TGTGCCAGCAGTCTGGGGAAATACGAGCAGTACTTC
-	TRBJ2-7	TRBV27	TRBD1	CASSLGQSYEQYF	TGTGCCAGCAGTTTGGGACAGAGCTACGAGCAGTACTTC
few	TRBJ1-1	TRBV12-3/TRBV12-4	-	CASSLGSPVAFF	TGTGCCAGCAGTTTAGGATCGCCGGTCGCTTTCTTT
few	TRBJ2-2	TRBV5-6	-	CASSSPNRAYTGELFF	TGTGCCAGCAGCTCACCGAACAGGGCCTACACCGGGGAGCTGTTTTTT
few	TRBJ1-5	TRBV20-1	-	CSVSSGTWSNQPQHF	TGCAGTGTTAGCTCCGGGACTTGGAGCAATCAGCCCCAGCATTTT
-	TRBJ2-3	TRBV20-1	TRBD2	CSASRLAGGPAPDTQYF	TGCAGTGCCAGCCGACTAGCGGGGGGGCCCGCTCCAGATACGCAGTATTTT
few	TRBJ2-7	TRBV20-1	-	CSAAVSLRYEQYF	TGCAGTGCTGCCGTTAGCCTACGCTACGAGCAGTACTTC
few	TRBJ2-2	TRBV7-3	TRBD2	CASHDSGGVSNTGELFF	TGTGCCAGCCACGATAGCGGGGGGGTTTCGAACACCGGGGAGCTGTTTTTT
-	TRBJ2-3	TRBV28	-	CASGPWRGTADTQYF	TGTGCCAGCGGGCCCTGGCGGGGAACTGCAGATACGCAGTATTTT
many	TRBJ2-7	TRBV20-1	TRBD1	CSARGQGSYEQYF	TGCAGTGCTAGGGGACAGGGCTCCTACGAGCAGTACTTC
-	TRBJ1-1	TRBV7-2	-	CASSLQENTEAFF	TGTGCCAGCAGCTTACAGGAGAACACTGAAGCTTTCTTT
few	TRBJ1-1	TRBV29-1	-	CSVDQTHGAEAFF	TGCAGCGTTGATCAGACCCACGGGGCTGAAGCTTTCTTT
few	TRBJ1-5	TRBV12-3/TRBV12-4	-	CASSFEDQPQHF	TGTGCCAGCAGTTTCGAGGATCAGCCCCAGCATTTT
-	TRBJ2-3	TRBV7-2	-	CASSLRRTGTTDTQYF	TGTGCCAGCAGCTTAAGGCGCACAGGGACCACAGATACGCAGTATTTT
-	TRBJ2-5	TRBV4-2	TRBD1	CASSQDYRGETQYF	TGTGCCAGCAGCCAAGACTACAGGGGGGAGACCCAGTACTTC
many	TRBJ2-1	TRBV20-1	TRBD2	CSARTGTSGRNEQFF	TGCAGTGCTAGGACAGGGACTAGCGGGAGAAATGAGCAGTTCTTC
-	TRBJ2-3	TRBV29-1	-	CSVDSGDTQYF	TGCAGCGTAGATTCCGGAGATACGCAGTATTTT
-	TRBJ2-1	TRBV5-1	-	CASSPDSGNEQFF	TGCGCCAGCAGCCCGGACAGTGGGAATGAGCAGTTCTTC
few	TRBJ1-5	TRBV10-3	-	CAISESVTQPQHF	TGTGCCATCAGTGAGTCGGTTACTCAGCCCCAGCATTTT
-	TRBJ2-7	TRBV28	-	CASSFLETAYEQYF	-
-	TRBJ2-5	TRBV7-2	-	CASGHDRTSKTQYF	TGTGCCAGCGGCCACGACCGGACGTCCAAGACCCAGTACTTC
-	TRBJ2-3	TRBV20-1	-	CSARVDRQGGTQYF	TGCAGTGCTAGAGTTGACCGACAGGGAGGAACGCAGTATTTT
few	TRBJ2-2	TRBV7-3	-	CASSSTAANTGELFF	TGTGCCAGCAGCTCGACGGCAGCGAACACCGGGGAGCTGTTTTTT
few	TRBJ1-1	TRBV29-1	-	CSASDRSPEAFF	TGCAGCGCCTCGGACAGATCCCCTGAAGCTTTCTTT